Included here is one T cell receptor (beta chain) sequence, with context. Antigen specificity is unknown. Whereas donors were nominally healthy upon sampling, unrecorded immune exposures were probable. These data originate in a study of cytomegalovirus exposure and HLA in healthy donors. 60 Vbeta and 13 Jbeta primers were used in PCR. Assay used: immunoSEQ multiplex PCR; TCRdb lists only in-frame clones, some missing. The sample consists of 250,000 to 350,000 clones, 75% to 90% of them appearing once. The study, taken as a whole, reports: The classifier reportedly diagnosed cytomegalovirus status with high sensitivity and specificity.

The V gene's germline CDR1 is SEHNR and CDR2 FQNEAQ (reference sequence). This CDR3 region has 15 residues. V lost 5 bases and J lost 3, with 16 bases in between. The specimen sequenced was PBMCs. The source is a man in his forties or fifties in good health and CMV-seropositive. The chain links TRBV7-9 to TRBJ2-5, with D maybe TRBD1 (6 bases). CDR3: CASSAQPGQEETQYF. The CDR3 nucleotides read TGTGCCAGCAGCGCACAACCGGGACAAGAAGAGACCCAGTACTTC. The variable domain in full, with the rest retrieved from reference TRBV7-9 and TRBJ2-5, is DTGVSQNPRHKITKRGQNVTFRCDPISEHNRLYWYRQTLGQGPEFLTYFQNEAQLEKSRLLSDRFSAERPKGSFSTLEIQRTEQGDSAMYLCASSAQPGQEETQYFGPGTRLLVL.